This TCR beta chain was documented in a study of T cell responses to AZD1222 COVID-19 vaccine (dated by TCRdb to about 2021). Regarding the complete study: AZD1222 recipients with second doses at about 4 weeks or about 12 weeks were pooled, because spike-specific TCR depth and breadth did not differ between schedules. Trial participants were enrolled by age into 18-55, 56-69 and 70-plus year subgroups, with approximately 150, 28 and 58 TCR-sequenced participants respectively. A total of around 240 trial participants underwent TCR sequencing, of whom 200 to 220 had received two doses of AZD1222 and approximately 25 had received two doses of the MenACWY control vaccine. Study-wide findings and limitations: The 56-69-year group was small, and its depth increase did not reach significance, likely because of low power. Epitopes outside the regions mutated in the B.1.351 and B.1.1.7 variants were reportedly recognized by nearly half of the unique spike-specific TCRs. Conclusions about previously exposed vaccinees were limited because only a handful of AZD1222 recipients were SARS-CoV-2 seropositive at baseline. Vaccine-associated CD4 TCRs spanned the whole spike protein, with dominant responses in regions 160-218 and 743-854. A significant rise in spike-specific TCR breadth and depth was observed after two AZD1222 doses relative to day 0 and relative to MenACWY recipients. Participants were mostly white British and included more females than males, and it was suggested by the authors that clonal diversity may have been underestimated. Because no samples from the day 14 peak response were available, repertoires could be characterized only after the peak T cell response.

Spanning cysteine to phenylalanine, the CDR3 consists of 14 amino acids. Only the CDR3 region is kept as DNA, spanning 42 bases read in frame from base 1. The germline V gene (reference sequence) specifies LNHDA as CDR1 and SQIVND as CDR2. V is pruned by 10 bases and J by 6 bases, leaving 9 bases of the junction without a gene match. Notes on this clone: Its antigen is unknown. The record has no base qualities; no much larger clone is one base away.

The CDR3 regions of human TCRbeta chains were analyzed by immunosequencing. Regarding the original processing steps: TCRs in the repertoires were matched against a reference library of SARS-CoV-2-specific TCRs that had been generated with the MIRA antigen-specificity platform. Breadth meant the fraction of unique TCRs that were SARS-CoV-2-associated, whereas depth meant the fraction of total T cells that were SARS-CoV-2-associated. Using the MIRA data, every spike-specific TCR was mapped to the spike region that the TCR reacted to and assigned to either a CD4 or a CD8 class. Log10-transformed breadth and depth values were compared by one-way ANOVA with Sidak's multiple comparisons tests. TCRdb holds this immuneACCESS table with in-frame rearrangements only. Some clones are missing; in checked studies, unresolved V genes explain under half, and the rest has no known cause. V, J and clone size reflect that table, while D and trimming were determined from the DNA. The sample table contains some 140,000 clones; only one count was recorded for roughly 90% of them. Of the sample, roughly 3.1% is held by the ten largest clones.

The sample's time point label, decoded: baseline before first vaccination. Vaccinee samples came from UK trials COV001 and COV002, including a single-blind randomized controlled phase 2/3 trial of AZD1222 (ChAdOx1 nCoV-19) in healthy adults. For TCRbeta chain sequencing, PBMC samples were collected from trial participants at day 0 and at day 28 after the second dose. The source was peripheral blood, collected on day 0 of AZD1222 vaccination. The chain is made from TRBV19 and TRBJ2-3; 11 central bases correspond to TRBD2. The clonotype originates from an adult in good health. The CDR3 amino acid sequence is: CATRLAGTSDTQYF. The DNA reads as follows: TGTGCCACTCGACTAGCGGGGACCTCCGATACGCAGTATTTT.